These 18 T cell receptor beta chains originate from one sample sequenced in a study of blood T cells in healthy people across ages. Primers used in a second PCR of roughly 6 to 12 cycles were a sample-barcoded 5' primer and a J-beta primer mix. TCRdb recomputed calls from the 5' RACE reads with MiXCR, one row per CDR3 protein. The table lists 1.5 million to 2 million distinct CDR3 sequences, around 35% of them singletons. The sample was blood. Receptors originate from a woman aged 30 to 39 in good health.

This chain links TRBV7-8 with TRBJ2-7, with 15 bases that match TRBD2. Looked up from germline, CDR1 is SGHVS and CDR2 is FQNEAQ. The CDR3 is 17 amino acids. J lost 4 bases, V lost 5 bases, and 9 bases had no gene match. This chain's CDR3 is CASSRTEGTSGRYEQYF. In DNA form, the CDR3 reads TGTGCCAGCAGCCGAACCGAAGGGACTAGCGGGAGGTACGAGCAGTACTTC.

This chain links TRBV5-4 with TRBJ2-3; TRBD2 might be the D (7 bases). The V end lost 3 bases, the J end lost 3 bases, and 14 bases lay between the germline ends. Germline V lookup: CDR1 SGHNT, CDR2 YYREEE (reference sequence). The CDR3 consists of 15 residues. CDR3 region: CASSSRGAITDTQYF. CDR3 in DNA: TGTGCCAGCAGCTCCCGGGGGGCTATAACAGATACGCAGTATTTT.

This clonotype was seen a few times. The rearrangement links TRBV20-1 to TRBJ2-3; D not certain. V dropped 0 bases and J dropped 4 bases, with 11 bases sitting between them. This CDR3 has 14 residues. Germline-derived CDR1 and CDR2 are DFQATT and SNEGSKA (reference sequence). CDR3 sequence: CSARDPKLPDTQYF. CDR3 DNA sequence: TGCAGTGCTAGAGACCCCAAGCTACCAGATACGCAGTATTTT.

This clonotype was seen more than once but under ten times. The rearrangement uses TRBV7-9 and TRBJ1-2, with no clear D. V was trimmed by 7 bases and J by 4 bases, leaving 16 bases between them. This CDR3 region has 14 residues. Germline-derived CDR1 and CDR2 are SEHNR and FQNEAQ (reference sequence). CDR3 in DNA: TGTGCCAGCACCCTGTCAGAGGACCCCTATGGCTACACCTTC. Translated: CASTLSEDPYGYTF.

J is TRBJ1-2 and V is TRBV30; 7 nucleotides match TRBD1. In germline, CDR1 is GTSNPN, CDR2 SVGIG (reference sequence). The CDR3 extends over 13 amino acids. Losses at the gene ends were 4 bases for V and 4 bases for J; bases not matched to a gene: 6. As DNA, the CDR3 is TGTGCCTGGACCGTTAGACAGGGCTATGGCTACACCTTC. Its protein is CAWTVRQGYGYTF.

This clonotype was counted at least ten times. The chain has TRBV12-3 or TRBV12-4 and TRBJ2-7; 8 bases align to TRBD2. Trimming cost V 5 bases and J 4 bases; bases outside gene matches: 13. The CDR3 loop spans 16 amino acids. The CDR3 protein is CASSLQGTGGPYEQYF. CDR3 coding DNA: TGTGCCAGCAGTCTACAAGGGACGGGAGGGCCATACGAGCAGTACTTC.

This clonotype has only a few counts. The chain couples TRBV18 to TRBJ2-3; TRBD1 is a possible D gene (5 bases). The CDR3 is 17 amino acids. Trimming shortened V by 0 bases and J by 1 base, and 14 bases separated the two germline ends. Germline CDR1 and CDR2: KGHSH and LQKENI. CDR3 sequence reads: CASSPPRWQGGTDTQYF. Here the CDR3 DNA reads TGTGCCAGCTCACCACCGAGGTGGCAGGGTGGCACAGATACGCAGTATTTT.

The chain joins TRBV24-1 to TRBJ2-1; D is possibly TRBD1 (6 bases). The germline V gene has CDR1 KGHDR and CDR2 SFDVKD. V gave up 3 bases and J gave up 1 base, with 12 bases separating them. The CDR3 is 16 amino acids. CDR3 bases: TGTGCCACCAGTGATATACAGGGCTTATCCTACAATGAGCAGTTCTTC. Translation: CATSDIQGLSYNEQFF.

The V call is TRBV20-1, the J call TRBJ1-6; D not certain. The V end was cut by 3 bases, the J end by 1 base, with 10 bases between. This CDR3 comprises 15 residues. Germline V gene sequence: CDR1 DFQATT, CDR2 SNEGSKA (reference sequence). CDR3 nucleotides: TGCAGTGCTAGTTCGGGGAATTCCTATAATTCACCCCTCCACTTT. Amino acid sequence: CSASSGNSYNSPLHF.

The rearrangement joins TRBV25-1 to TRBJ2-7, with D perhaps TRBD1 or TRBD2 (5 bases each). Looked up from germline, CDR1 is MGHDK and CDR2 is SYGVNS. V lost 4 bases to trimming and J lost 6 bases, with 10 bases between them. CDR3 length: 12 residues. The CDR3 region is CASSVGTGEQYF. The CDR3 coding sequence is TGTGCCAGCAGTGTAGGGACCGGCGAGCAGTACTTC.

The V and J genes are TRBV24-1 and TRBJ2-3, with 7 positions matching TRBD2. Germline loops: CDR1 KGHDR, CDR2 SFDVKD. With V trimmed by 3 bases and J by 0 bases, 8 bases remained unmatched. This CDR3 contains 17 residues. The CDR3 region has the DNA TGTGCCACCAGTGATCCGATTAGCGGGTTGAGCACAGATACGCAGTATTTT. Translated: CATSDPISGLSTDTQYF.

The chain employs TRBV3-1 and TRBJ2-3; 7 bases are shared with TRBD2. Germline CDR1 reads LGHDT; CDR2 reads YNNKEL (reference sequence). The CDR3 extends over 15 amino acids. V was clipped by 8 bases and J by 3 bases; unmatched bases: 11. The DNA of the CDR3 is TGTGCCAGCGGTGGGGGTATTAGCGGGACAGATACGCAGTATTTT. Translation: CASGGGISGTDTQYF.

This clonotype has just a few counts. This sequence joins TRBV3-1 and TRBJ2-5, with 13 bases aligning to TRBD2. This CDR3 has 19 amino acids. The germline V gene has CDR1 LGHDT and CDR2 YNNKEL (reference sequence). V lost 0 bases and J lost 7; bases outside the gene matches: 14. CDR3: CASSQDLWGTSGVSSTQYF. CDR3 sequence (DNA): TGTGCCAGCAGCCAAGACCTATGGGGGACTAGCGGGGTGAGTTCGACCCAGTACTTC.

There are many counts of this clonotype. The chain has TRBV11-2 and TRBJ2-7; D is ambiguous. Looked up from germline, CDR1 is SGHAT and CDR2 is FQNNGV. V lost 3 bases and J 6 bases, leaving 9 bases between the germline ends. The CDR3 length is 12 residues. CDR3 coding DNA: TGTGCCAGCAGCTTCTCTCGGACCGAGCAGTACTTC. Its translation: CASSFSRTEQYF.

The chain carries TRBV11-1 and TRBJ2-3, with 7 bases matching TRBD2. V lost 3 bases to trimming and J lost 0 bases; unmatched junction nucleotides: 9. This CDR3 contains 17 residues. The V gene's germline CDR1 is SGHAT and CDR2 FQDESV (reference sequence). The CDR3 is CASSLGISGSSTDTQYF. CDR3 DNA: TGTGCCAGCAGCTTGGGAATTAGCGGGTCTAGCACAGATACGCAGTATTTT.

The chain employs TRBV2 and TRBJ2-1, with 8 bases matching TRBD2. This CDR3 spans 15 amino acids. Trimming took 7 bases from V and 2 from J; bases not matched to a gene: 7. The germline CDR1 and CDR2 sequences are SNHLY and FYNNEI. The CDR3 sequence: CASTESGGAYNEQFF. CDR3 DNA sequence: TGTGCCAGCACCGAATCGGGGGGGGCCTACAATGAGCAGTTCTTC.

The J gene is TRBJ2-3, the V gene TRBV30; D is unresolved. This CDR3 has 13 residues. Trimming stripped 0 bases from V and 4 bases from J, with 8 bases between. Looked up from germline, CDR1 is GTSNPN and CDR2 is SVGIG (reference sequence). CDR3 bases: TGTGCCTGGAGTGTAGCACGGTCAGATACGCAGTATTTT. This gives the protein CAWSVARSDTQYF.

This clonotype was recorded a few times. The CDR3 protein is CSARKPTSGVYEQYF. The CDR3 DNA sequence: TGCAGTGCTAGAAAACCGACTAGCGGGGTCTACGAGCAGTACTTC. This rearrangement joins TRBV20-1 to TRBJ2-7, with 11 bases that match TRBD2. The CDR3 totals 15 residues. With V trimmed by 2 bases and J by 3 bases, 6 bases remained unmatched. CDR1 and CDR2 from the germline V gene are DFQATT and SNEGSKA (reference sequence).